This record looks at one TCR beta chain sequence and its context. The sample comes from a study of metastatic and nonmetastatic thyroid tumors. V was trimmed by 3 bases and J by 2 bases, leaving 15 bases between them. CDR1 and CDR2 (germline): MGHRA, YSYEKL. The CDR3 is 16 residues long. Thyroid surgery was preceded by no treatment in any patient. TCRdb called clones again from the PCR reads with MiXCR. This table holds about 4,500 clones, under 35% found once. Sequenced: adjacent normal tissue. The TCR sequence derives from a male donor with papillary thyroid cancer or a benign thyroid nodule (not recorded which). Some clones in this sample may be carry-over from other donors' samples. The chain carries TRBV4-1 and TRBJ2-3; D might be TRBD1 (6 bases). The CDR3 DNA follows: TGCGCCAGCAGCCAGCTAACGGGACACAACACAGATACGCAGTATTTT. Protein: CASSQLTGHNTDTQYF.